These T cell receptor beta chains were read from a single sample in a study of T-cell reconstitution after alpha-beta-depleted transplantation in children. One entry per CDR3 protein, called by TCRdb with MiXCR from the PCR reads. This sample yields 480,000 or so distinct CDR3 sequences, of which roughly a tenth are seen a single time; around 2% belongs to the top ten. The sequencing used PBMCs, collected before TCRalphabeta/CD19-depleted stem cell transplant. These receptors came from a child aged 2 to 10 with inherited bone marrow failure, due to receive a stem cell transplant. Both conserved end residues are part of each CDR3. The D gene is left open where the match is weak. Clone size appears in some rows only: once, few, many, or a class for an expanded clone.

J: TRBJ2-1; length: 13; V: TRBV5-1; size: many; D: NA; CDR3: CASSWSLYNEQFF
J: TRBJ2-2; length: 11; V: TRBV25-1; size: few; D: NA; CDR3: CASINTGELFF
J: TRBJ1-1; length: 15; V: TRBV20-1; size: many; D: NA; CDR3: CSARRLGRMNTEAFF
J: TRBJ2-1; length: 13; V: TRBV30; size: many; D: TRBD2; CDR3: CAWSEGLANEQFF
J: TRBJ2-1; length: 16; V: TRBV6-2/TRBV6-3; size: many; D: NA; CDR3: CASSYTASVNYNEQFF
J: TRBJ2-1; length: 17; V: TRBV20-1; size: NA; D: TRBD2; CDR3: CSASLLQAGTSRFEQFF
J: TRBJ2-3; length: 14; V: TRBV5-1; size: many; D: NA; CDR3: CASSPGLYTDTQYF
J: TRBJ2-2; length: 15; V: TRBV28; size: many; D: NA; CDR3: CASSSLVPNTGELFF
J: TRBJ2-2; length: 13; V: TRBV10-3; size: many; D: NA; CDR3: CAITAAEGRELFF
J: TRBJ2-1; length: 14; V: TRBV20-1; size: many; D: TRBD1; CDR3: CSARTGGSYNEQFF
J: TRBJ2-7; length: 15; V: TRBV5-5; size: many; D: NA; CDR3: CASSPVGTSSYEQYF
J: TRBJ2-7; length: 14; V: TRBV12-3/TRBV12-4; size: few; D: NA; CDR3: CASTVAGTPYEQYF
J: TRBJ2-7; length: 15; V: TRBV19; size: few; D: TRBD1; CDR3: CASSTGTGGPYEQYF
J: TRBJ2-7; length: 15; V: TRBV5-1; size: many; D: TRBD2; CDR3: CASSFSSGIYYEQYF
J: TRBJ1-3; length: 18; V: TRBV23-1; size: NA; D: NA; CDR3: CASSQSLRGLVSGNTIYF
J: TRBJ2-2; length: 17; V: TRBV5-1; size: NA; D: NA; CDR3: CASSPWATGLNTGELFF
J: TRBJ1-2; length: 13; V: TRBV19; size: NA; D: NA; CDR3: CASSMGSNYGYTF
J: TRBJ2-1; length: 15; V: TRBV7-9; size: NA; D: NA; CDR3: CASSLALALYNEQFF
J: TRBJ2-7; length: 13; V: TRBV2; size: few; D: TRBD2; CDR3: CASSEIAGNEQYF
J: TRBJ2-3; length: 16; V: TRBV21-1; size: many; D: NA; CDR3: CASSKALAPSTDTQYF
J: TRBJ2-7; length: 13; V: TRBV5-1; size: many; D: NA; CDR3: CASSLGPDYEQYF
J: TRBJ2-7; length: 16; V: TRBV28; size: many; D: TRBD2; CDR3: CASSLSLGTTSYEQYF
J: TRBJ1-1; length: 15; V: TRBV12-3/TRBV12-4; size: many; D: NA; CDR3: CASSPAYGGTTEAFF
J: TRBJ2-3; length: 12; V: TRBV7-2; size: many; D: NA; CDR3: CASSLFSDTQYF
J: TRBJ2-7; length: 14; V: TRBV12-3/TRBV12-4; size: many; D: TRBD2; CDR3: CASSILAGPYEQYF
J: TRBJ2-4; length: 16; V: TRBV6-1; size: many; D: NA; CDR3: CASSEWGEAAKNIQYF
J: TRBJ1-2; length: 14; V: TRBV5-5; size: many; D: NA; CDR3: CASSFQGSVYGYTF
J: TRBJ2-1; length: 13; V: TRBV3-1; size: NA; D: TRBD2; CDR3: CASGTSVDNEQFF
J: TRBJ1-5; length: 12; V: TRBV6-6; size: many; D: NA; CDR3: CASQGSNQPQHF
J: TRBJ2-7; length: 15; V: TRBV25-1; size: many; D: TRBD1; CDR3: CASSAGTGGGYEQYF
J: TRBJ1-2; length: 16; V: TRBV9; size: many; D: NA; CDR3: CASSVSPEQFNYGYTF
J: TRBJ2-7; length: 11; V: TRBV3-1; size: many; D: NA; CDR3: CASSQEGQHRF